This is a list of T cell receptor beta chains from one sample in a study of PD-1 blockade in classical Hodgkin lymphoma. The protocol was immunoSEQ multiplex PCR, while the TCRdb copy is restricted to in-frame clones and leaves out a portion. The table shows about 24,000 clones, with 80% to 90% occurring only once. This sample comprised peripheral blood mononuclear cells (PBMCs), obtained before the fourth cycle of nivolumab. These receptors were taken from a human donor with classical Hodgkin lymphoma. CDR3s include the opening cysteine and the closing phenylalanine or tryptophan. A D gene is named only where the DNA matches it firmly. Not every row has a clone size; where given, it reads once, few, many or a size class.

cdr3_length | j_call | v_call | d_call | clone_size | cdr3_aa | cdr3_nt
14 | TRBJ2-2 | TRBV6-5 | NA | once | CASSYGGWGKELFF | TGTGCCAGCAGTTACGGGGGATGGGGAAAGGAGCTGTTTTTT
14 | TRBJ1-1 | TRBV27 | NA | NA | CASSFSPGAIEAFF | TGTGCCAGCAGTTTTTCTCCAGGGGCTATAGAAGCTTTCTTT
16 | TRBJ1-1 | TRBV9 | NA | NA | CASSPRTGYLVTEAFF | TGTGCCAGCAGCCCACGAACAGGTTATCTTGTCACTGAAGCTTTCTTT
13 | TRBJ1-2 | TRBV2 | NA | few | CASSEGAAGGYTF | TGTGCCAGCAGTGAAGGGGCGGCGGGTGGCTACACCTTC
15 | TRBJ2-7 | TRBV28 | NA | NA | CASLQAAGSTYERYF | TGTGCCAGCTTGCAGGCAGCGGGCTCGACCTACGAGCGGTACTTC
17 | TRBJ2-1 | TRBV9 | NA | NA | CASSVGMGPSSYNEQFF | TGTGCCAGCAGCGTAGGTATGGGCCCGAGCTCCTACAATGAGCAGTTCTTC
15 | TRBJ1-1 | TRBV5-1 | NA | once | CASSLGYGWDTEAFF | TGCGCCAGCAGCTTGGGATACGGGTGGGACACTGAAGCTTTCTTT
13 | TRBJ2-7 | TRBV30 | NA | NA | CAWSPSPFYEQYF | TGTGCCTGGAGCCCATCCCCATTCTACGAGCAGTACTTC
15 | TRBJ2-1 | TRBV30 | TRBD2 | once | CAWIGSGKGYNEQFF | TGTGCCTGGATAGGGAGCGGGAAGGGCTACAATGAGCAGTTCTTC
12 | TRBJ2-7 | TRBV13 | NA | NA | CASSSQGNEQYF | TGTGCCAGCAGCTCCCAGGGTAACGAGCAGTACTTC
13 | TRBJ2-7 | TRBV10-3 | NA | NA | CAISESWQNEQYF | TGTGCCATCAGTGAGTCATGGCAGAACGAGCAGTACTTC
15 | TRBJ2-2 | TRBV5-1 | NA | NA | CASSSTGSGPGELFF | TGCGCCAGCAGCTCAACAGGGTCTGGACCCGGGGAGCTGTTTTTT
13 | TRBJ2-7 | TRBV14 | NA | NA | CASSPRGHYEQYF | TGTGCCAGCAGCCCCCGGGGGCACTACGAGCAGTACTTC
15 | TRBJ1-6 | TRBV9 | NA | NA | CASSAGMSSDSPLHF | TGTGCCAGCAGCGCGGGGATGAGTTCGGATTCACCCCTCCACTTT
15 | TRBJ1-5 | TRBV5-5 | NA | NA | CASSRGSATNQPQHF | TGTGCCAGCAGCCGGGGGTCGGCCACTAATCAGCCCCAGCATTTT
14 | TRBJ2-7 | TRBV7-6 | NA | NA | CASSLGASIYEQYF | TGTGCCAGCAGCTTAGGGGCTAGCATCTACGAGCAGTACTTC
15 | TRBJ1-6 | TRBV2 | NA | NA | CASSEFDARNSPLHF | TGTGCCAGCAGTGAATTCGACGCTCGTAATTCACCCCTCCACTTT
16 | TRBJ2-5 | TRBV7-9 | NA | once | CASSLVGSSERETQYF | TGTGCCAGCAGCTTAGTAGGCTCTAGCGAGAGAGAGACCCAGTACTTC
17 | TRBJ2-7 | TRBV7-3 | TRBD2 | NA | CASSLNYLAGGPYEQYF | TGTGCCAGCAGCTTAAATTATCTAGCGGGAGGTCCCTACGAGCAGTACTTC
13 | TRBJ2-3 | TRBV14 | TRBD2 | NA | CASSRGLADTQYF | TGTGCCAGCAGCCGGGGACTAGCAGATACGCAGTATTTT
15 | TRBJ1-3 | TRBV28 | NA | NA | CASSLFGNSGNTIYF | TGTGCCAGCAGTTTATTTGGTAACTCTGGAAACACCATATATTTT
15 | TRBJ1-5 | TRBV19 | NA | few | CASSLGDIYNQPQHF | TGTGCCAGTAGTCTGGGGGATATATACAATCAGCCCCAGCATTTT
17 | TRBJ2-4 | TRBV5-1 | TRBD2 | NA | CASSLYKTSGRPSDQYF | TGCGCCAGCAGCCTATATAAAACTAGCGGGAGGCCTTCGGATCAGTACTTC
14 | TRBJ2-7 | TRBV7-3 | TRBD1 | few | CASSSSGGSYEQYF | TGTGCCAGCAGCTCCTCAGGGGGCTCCTACGAGCAGTACTTC
15 | TRBJ1-2 | TRBV6-5 | NA | once | CASSYSGNSFHGYTF | TGTGCCAGCAGTTACTCGGGAAACAGCTTCCATGGCTACACCTTC
16 | TRBJ1-4 | TRBV15 | NA | NA | CATSTGDRATNEKLFF | TGTGCCACCAGCACAGGCGACCGTGCAACTAATGAAAAACTGTTTTTT
16 | TRBJ2-7 | TRBV4-3 | TRBD1 | NA | CASSQKFLTGFYEQYF | TGCGCCAGCAGCCAAAAGTTCTTGACAGGGTTCTACGAGCAGTACTTC
17 | TRBJ2-2 | TRBV7-2 | TRBD2 | few | CASSLRTSGRAAGELFF | TGTGCCAGCAGCTTAAGAACTAGCGGGAGAGCCGCCGGGGAGCTGTTTTTT
15 | TRBJ1-1 | TRBV5-1 | NA | NA | CASTRNGPTDTEAFF | TGCGCCAGCACCCGGAATGGACCTACGGACACTGAAGCTTTCTTT
14 | TRBJ1-2 | TRBV6-4 | TRBD1 | NA | CASSPGTGGGGYTF | TGTGCCAGCAGCCCCGGGACAGGGGGCGGTGGCTACACCTTC
16 | TRBJ1-2 | TRBV5-4 | NA | NA | CASSPGVYRTNYGYTF | TGTGCCAGCAGCCCCGGAGTTTACAGGACCAACTATGGCTACACCTTC
15 | TRBJ2-7 | TRBV27 | NA | NA | CASSLMSRGPYEQYF | TGTGCCAGCAGTTTAATGAGCAGGGGACCCTACGAGCAGTACTTC
11 | TRBJ1-5 | TRBV28 | NA | NA | CASKTNQPQHF | TGTGCCAGCAAAACAAATCAGCCCCAGCATTTT